This T cell receptor beta chain was captured by sequencing in a study of T cell repertoires in ileal Crohn's disease. Repertoires were generated with immunoSEQ multiplex PCR, while TCRdb's copy carries only in-frame clones and drops some. The table lists tens of thousands of clones, around 80% of them singletons. This receptor was obtained from an adult with Crohn's disease. Sequencing was performed on ileal tissue.

The CDR3 region has the DNA TGTGCCAGCAGCTTAATGTTGCCGGGGGGCGGTGGCTACACCTTC. Its protein product is CASSLMLPGGGGYTF. The V gene is TRBV7-9, the J gene TRBJ1-2; the D gene is possibly TRBD1 (6 bases). The CDR3 is made up of 15 amino acids. From germline, CDR1 is SEHNR and CDR2 FQNEAQ (reference sequence). V was shortened by 2 bases and J by 7 bases, with 17 bases between the two germline ends.